This TCR beta chain came from a study of blood T cell repertoires in COVID-19. V dropped 4 bases and J dropped 2; count of bases not matched to a gene: 8. This CDR3 region has 18 residues. Germline-derived CDR1 and CDR2 are SGHDN and FVKESK. Authors' data handling: Estimates of nucleated cell counts were drawn from the amplification of reference gene primers. Generated by immunoSEQ multiplex PCR, the TCRdb table keeps only in-frame clones and is missing some. V, J and clone size are those of that table, while D and trimming were read from the DNA. The data hold some 49,000 clones, with 81% observed a single time. In Seattle, patients joined the study during active infection and were tracked longitudinally.

Input material: peripheral blood. This rearrangement joins TRBV14 to TRBJ2-7, with TRBD2 identical over 16 bases. The source of this sequence is a woman older than 75 with COVID-19, enrolled during active disease. The CDR3 DNA is TGTGCCAGCAGCCCTCGTCCCGGGACTAGCGGGAGGGCCTACGAGCAGTACTTC. This translates into CASSPRPGTSGRAYEQYF.